This TCR beta chain appears in the sequencing data of a study of T cell clusters in autoimmune cytopenias. The CDR3 spans 14 residues. TRB was amplified by touch-down multiplex PCR, primer pools A and B combined. TCRdb reprocessed the multiplex PCR reads, with one entry per CDR3 protein and no DNA. The sample has several thousand distinct CDR3 sequences; the top ten hold approximately 8%. Each sample's input was around 270 ng genomic DNA, roughly 40,000 genome equivalents. Sequenced sample: peripheral blood. The J gene is TRBJ1-4, the V gene TRBV12-3 or TRBV12-4; lacking DNA, the TRBD1 call made by TCRdb goes unchecked. The clonotype was recovered from a human donor with an autoimmune cytopenia or autoimmune hepatitis (not recorded which). The chain's CDR3 is CASSTTGQGEKLFF.